This paragraph reports one T cell receptor beta chain. Its matching antigen is unknown. CDR3 length: 15 residues. Germline V gene data show CDR1 as MDHEN and CDR2 as SYDVKM. The V segment lost 2 bases and the J segment 5 bases; nucleotides outside the gene matches: 7. Repertoires were sampled repeatedly during chemoradiotherapy. The record originates from a study of chemoradiotherapy in HPV16-positive cancers. Study-level results: Functional assays defining HPV-specific T cells used only a couple of HPV16-positive patients. Candidate HPV-specific clones and E7-related TCR motifs grew in tumor during treatment.

The method was immunoSEQ multiplex PCR; TCRdb's version includes in-frame clones alone and lacks a portion of them. The repertoire consists of under 5,500 clones, with roughly 85% occurring once and the leading ten covering approximately 4.3%. The clonotype comes from a human donor with HPV-associated anogenital cancer. The source was tumor tissue, collected from a patient who underwent chemoradiotherapy. The chain is built from TRBV28 and TRBJ2-5, with 8 nucleotides matching TRBD1. CDR3 sequence reads: CASSLGDTGGETQYF. The CDR3 DNA reads as TGTGCCAGCAGTTTAGGTGATACAGGGGGGGAGACCCAGTACTTC.